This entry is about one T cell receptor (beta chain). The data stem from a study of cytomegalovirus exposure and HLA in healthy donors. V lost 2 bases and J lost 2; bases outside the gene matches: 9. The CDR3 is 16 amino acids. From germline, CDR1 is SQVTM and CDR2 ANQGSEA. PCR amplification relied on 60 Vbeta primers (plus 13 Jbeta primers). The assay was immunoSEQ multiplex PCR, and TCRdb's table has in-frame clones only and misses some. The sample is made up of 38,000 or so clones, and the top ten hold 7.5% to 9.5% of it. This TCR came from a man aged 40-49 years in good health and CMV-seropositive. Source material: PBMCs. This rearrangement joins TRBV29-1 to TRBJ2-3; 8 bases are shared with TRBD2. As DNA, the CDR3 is TGCAGCGTTGAACGGGAGACTAGCGATCCCACAGATACGCAGTATTTT. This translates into CSVERETSDPTDTQYF.